This passage covers 6 T cell receptor beta chains from one sample sequenced in a study of T-cell memory formation after mild COVID-19. TCRdb reprocessed the 5' RACE reads with MiXCR, giving one entry per CDR3 protein. The data hold roughly 450,000 distinct CDR3 sequences, with roughly 18% observed a single time. The source material was PBMCs or a T cell subset sorted from them (not recorded which). These receptors were collected from a man aged 18-30 years who had mild COVID-19 (a few samples of this study predate the infection). Cell type and time point are not known.

The V and J genes are TRBV12-3 or TRBV12-4 and TRBJ2-5, with D possibly being TRBD1 (5 bases). The CDR3 extends over 15 amino acids. V shed 7 bases and J shed 4 bases, with 19 bases lying between them. CDR3 in DNA: TGTGCCAGCACCACCTCCCAGGCAGGGTCAGAGACCCAGTACTTC. Its protein is CASTTSQAGSETQYF.

This clonotype was counted a few times. The rearrangement joins TRBV23-1 to TRBJ2-4; 7 bases align to TRBD2. TRBV23-1 is reported as an ORF; its role is uncertain. With 0 bases clipped from V and 3 bases from J, the junction kept 5 bases outside the gene matches. This CDR3 has 16 residues. The CDR3 DNA reads as TGCGCCAGCAGTCAATCGGGGGAGGGCAGCAAAAACATTCAGTACTTC. As protein: CASSQSGEGSKNIQYF.

The CDR3 is CSVLGQGHGYTF. The CDR3 nucleotides are TGCAGCGTTTTGGGACAGGGGCATGGCTACACCTTC. This chain joins TRBV29-1 and TRBJ1-2; 10 nucleotides match TRBD1. Losses at the gene ends were 5 bases for V and 6 bases for J; bases not matched to a gene: 3. The CDR3 totals 12 residues. Germline V lookup: CDR1 SQVTM, CDR2 ANQGSEA.

This clonotype has more than one count but fewer than ten. The chain employs TRBV5-5 and TRBJ2-1, with D hard to call. The CDR3 contains 14 residues. Germline V gene sequence: CDR1 SGHKS, CDR2 YYEKEE (reference sequence). Trimming pared 0 bases from V and 4 bases from J, leaving 8 bases between. CDR3 nucleotides: TGTGCCAGCAGCTTGGCCGAGAAGTACAATGAGCAGTTCTTC. Translation: CASSLAEKYNEQFF. The whole variable domain, filled in from reference TRBV5-5 and TRBJ2-1, reads DAGVTQSPTHLIKTRGQQVTLRCSPISGHKSVSWYQQVLGQGPQFIFQYYEKEERGRGNFPDRFSARQFPNYSSELNVNALLLGDSALYLCASSLAEKYNEQFFGPGTRLTVL.

The chain combines TRBV7-9 with TRBJ2-5; D remains ambiguous. Germline CDR1 is SEHNR and CDR2 is FQNEAQ (reference sequence). Trimming removed 6 bases from V and 2 bases from J, with 13 bases in between. The CDR3 consists of 14 residues. CDR3 protein: CASSPGHAQETQYF. The CDR3 bases are TGTGCCAGCAGTCCCGGGCACGCACAAGAGACCCAGTACTTC.

The chain combines TRBV10-3 with TRBJ1-1, with D unresolved. CDR1 is ENHRY and CDR2 is SYGVKD in the germline V gene. With 0 bases removed from V and 4 bases from J, the gap between germline ends came to 15 bases. CDR3 length: 16 residues. The CDR3 coding sequence is TGTGCCATCAGTGAGTCGATGGGTCCGGGAAGCACTGAAGCTTTCTTT. This codes for CAISESMGPGSTEAFF.